This TCR beta chain was obtained from a study of T cells in Graves' hyperthyroidism and ophthalmopathy. Points from the study as a whole: Most thyroid clonotypes expanded above 0.001 were also detected in blood.

Regions amplified from RNA transcripts were the TCR beta CDR3 regions. The HTBI primer set served for first-round RT-PCR of the TCR CDR3. TCRdb fed the multiplex PCR reads into MiXCR, producing one record per CDR3 protein. Of under 350,000 distinct CDR3 sequences in the sample, under 25% were seen once. This CDR3 is 14 amino acids long. Per the germline V gene, CDR1 is SNHLY and CDR2 is FYNNEI. V was clipped by 6 bases and J by 4 bases; unmatched bases: 8. Regarding this clonotype: Its target is not known.

The specimen sequenced was blood. The chain combines TRBV2 with TRBJ1-1; 7 bases align to TRBD1. The receptor was derived from a woman between 45 and 65 years old with Graves' hyperthyroidism. The CDR3 here is CASRPGQRSTEAFF. CDR3 nucleotides: TGTGCCAGCAGACCGGGACAGAGAAGCACTGAAGCTTTCTTT.